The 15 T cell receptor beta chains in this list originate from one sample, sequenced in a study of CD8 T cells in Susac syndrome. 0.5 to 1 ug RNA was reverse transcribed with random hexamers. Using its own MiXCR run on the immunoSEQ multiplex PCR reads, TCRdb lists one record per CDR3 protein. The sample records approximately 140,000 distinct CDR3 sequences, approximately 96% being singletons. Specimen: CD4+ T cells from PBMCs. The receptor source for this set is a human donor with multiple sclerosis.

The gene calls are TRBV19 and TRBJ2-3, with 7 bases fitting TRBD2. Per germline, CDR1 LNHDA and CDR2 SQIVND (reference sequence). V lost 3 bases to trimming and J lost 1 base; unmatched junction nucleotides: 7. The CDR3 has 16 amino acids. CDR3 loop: CASSILFTSGTDTQYF. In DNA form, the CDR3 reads TGTGCCAGTAGTATCCTTTTCACTAGCGGCACAGATACGCAGTATTTT.

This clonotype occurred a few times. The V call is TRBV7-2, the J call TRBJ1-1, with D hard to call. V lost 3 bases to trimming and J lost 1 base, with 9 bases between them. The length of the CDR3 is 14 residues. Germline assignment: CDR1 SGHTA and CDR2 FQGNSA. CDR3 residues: CASSLGRTNTEAFF. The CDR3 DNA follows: TGTGCCAGCAGCTTGGGGAGGACGAACACTGAAGCTTTCTTT.

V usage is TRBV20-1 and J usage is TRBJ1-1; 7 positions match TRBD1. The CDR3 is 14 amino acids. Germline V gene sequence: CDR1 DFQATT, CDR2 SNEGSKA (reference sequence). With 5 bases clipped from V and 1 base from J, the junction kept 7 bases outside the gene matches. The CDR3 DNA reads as TGCAGTGCTCGACAGGGAAATGGGAACACTGAAGCTTTCTTT. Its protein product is CSARQGNGNTEAFF.

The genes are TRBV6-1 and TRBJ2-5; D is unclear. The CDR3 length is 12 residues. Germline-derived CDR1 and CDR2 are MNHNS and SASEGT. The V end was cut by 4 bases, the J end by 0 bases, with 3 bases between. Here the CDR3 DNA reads TGTGCCAGCAGTGGTTACCAAGAGACCCAGTACTTC. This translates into CASSGYQETQYF.

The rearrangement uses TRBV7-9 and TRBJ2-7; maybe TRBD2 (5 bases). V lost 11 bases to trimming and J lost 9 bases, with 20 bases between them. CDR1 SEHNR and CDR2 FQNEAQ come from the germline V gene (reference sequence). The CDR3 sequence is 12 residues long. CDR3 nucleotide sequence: TGTGCCGGGTCACCGACGGAGGCCGCGCAGTACTTC. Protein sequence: CAGSPTEAAQYF.

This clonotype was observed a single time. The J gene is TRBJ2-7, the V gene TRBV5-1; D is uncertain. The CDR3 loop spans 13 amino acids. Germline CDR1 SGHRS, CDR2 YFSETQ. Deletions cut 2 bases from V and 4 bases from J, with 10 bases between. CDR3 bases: TGCGCCAGCAGCTTTCCTAGTCGATACGAGCAGTACTTC. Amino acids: CASSFPSRYEQYF. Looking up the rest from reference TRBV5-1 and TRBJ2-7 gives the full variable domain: KAGVTQTPRYLIKTRGQQVTLSCSPISGHRSVSWYQQTPGQGLQFLFEYFSETQRNKGNFPGRFSGRQFSNSRSEMNVSTLELGDSALYLCASSFPSRYEQYFGPGTRLTVT.

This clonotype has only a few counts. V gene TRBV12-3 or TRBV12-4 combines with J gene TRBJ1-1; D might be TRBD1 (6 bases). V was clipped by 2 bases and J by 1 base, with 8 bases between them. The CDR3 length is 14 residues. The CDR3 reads CASSLRGKNTEAFF. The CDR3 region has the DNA TGTGCCAGCAGTTTAAGGGGGAAGAACACTGAAGCTTTCTTT.

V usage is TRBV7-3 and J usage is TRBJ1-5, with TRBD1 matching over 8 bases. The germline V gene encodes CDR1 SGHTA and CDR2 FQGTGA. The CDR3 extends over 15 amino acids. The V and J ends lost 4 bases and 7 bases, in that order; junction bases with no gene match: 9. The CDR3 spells CASSSPGQEGQPQHF. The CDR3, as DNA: TGTGCCAGCAGCTCTCCGGGACAGGAGGGGCAGCCCCAGCATTTT.

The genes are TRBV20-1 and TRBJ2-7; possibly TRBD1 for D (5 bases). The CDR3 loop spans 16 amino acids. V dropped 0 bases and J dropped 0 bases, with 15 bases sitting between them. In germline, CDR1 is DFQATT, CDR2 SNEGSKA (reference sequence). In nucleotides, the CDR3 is TGCAGTGCTAGAGACATGGACACTACCCTCTCCTACGAGCAGTACTTC. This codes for CSARDMDTTLSYEQYF.

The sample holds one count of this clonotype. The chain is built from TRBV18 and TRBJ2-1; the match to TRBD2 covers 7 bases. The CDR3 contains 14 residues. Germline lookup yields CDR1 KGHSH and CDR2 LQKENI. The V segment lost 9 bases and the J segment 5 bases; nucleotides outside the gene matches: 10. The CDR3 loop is CASVRDYQNNEQFF. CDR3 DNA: TGTGCCAGTGTCCGGGACTACCAAAACAATGAGCAGTTCTTC.

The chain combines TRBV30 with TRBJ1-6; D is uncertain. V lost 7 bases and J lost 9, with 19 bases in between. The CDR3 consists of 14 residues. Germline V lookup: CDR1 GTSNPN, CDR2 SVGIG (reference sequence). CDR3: CASNPRRWSSPLHF. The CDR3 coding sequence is TGTGCCTCGAACCCAAGGAGATGGAGTTCACCCCTCCACTTT.

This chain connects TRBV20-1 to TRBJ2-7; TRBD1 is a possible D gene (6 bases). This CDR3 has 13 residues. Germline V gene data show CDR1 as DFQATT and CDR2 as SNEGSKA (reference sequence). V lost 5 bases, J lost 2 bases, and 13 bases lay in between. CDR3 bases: TGCAGTGCTCCAGGGGATTCCACCTACGAGCAGTACTTC. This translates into CSAPGDSTYEQYF.

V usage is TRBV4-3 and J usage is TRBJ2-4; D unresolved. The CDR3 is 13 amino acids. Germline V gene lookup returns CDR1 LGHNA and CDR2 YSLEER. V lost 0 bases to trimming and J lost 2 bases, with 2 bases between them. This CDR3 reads CASSQDTKNIQYF. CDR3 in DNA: TGCGCCAGCAGCCAAGATACCAAAAACATTCAGTACTTC.

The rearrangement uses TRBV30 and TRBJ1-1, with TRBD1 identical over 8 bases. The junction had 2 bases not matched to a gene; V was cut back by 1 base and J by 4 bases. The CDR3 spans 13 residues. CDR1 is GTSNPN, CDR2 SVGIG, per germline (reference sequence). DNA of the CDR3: TGTGCCTGGAGTGCTACAGGGGGCACTGAAGCTTTCTTT. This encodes CAWSATGGTEAFF.

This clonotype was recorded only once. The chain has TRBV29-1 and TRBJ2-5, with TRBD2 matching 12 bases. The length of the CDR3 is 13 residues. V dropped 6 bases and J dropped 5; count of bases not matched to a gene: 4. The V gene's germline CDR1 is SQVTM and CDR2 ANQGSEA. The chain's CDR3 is CSVFTSGRETQYF. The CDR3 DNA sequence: TGCAGCGTCTTCACTAGCGGGAGGGAGACCCAGTACTTC.